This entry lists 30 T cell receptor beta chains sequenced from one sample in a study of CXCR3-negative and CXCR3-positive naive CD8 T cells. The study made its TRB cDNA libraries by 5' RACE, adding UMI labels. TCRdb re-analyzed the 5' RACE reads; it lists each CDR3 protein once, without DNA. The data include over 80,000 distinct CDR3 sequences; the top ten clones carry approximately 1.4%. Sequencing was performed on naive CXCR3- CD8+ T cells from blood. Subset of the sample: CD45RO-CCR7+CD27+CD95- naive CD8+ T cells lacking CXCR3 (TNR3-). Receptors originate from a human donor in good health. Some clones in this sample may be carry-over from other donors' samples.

CDR3 amino acids: CSGGTLANEQFF. The rearrangement joins TRBV29-1 to TRBJ2-1. The germline V gene encodes CDR1 SQVTM and CDR2 ANQGSEA. This CDR3 has 12 amino acids.

The CDR3 here is CSVEAPGQGVEKLFF. The chain recombines TRBV29-1 with TRBJ1-4; the TCRdb D gene call, TRBD1, has no DNA to confirm it. This CDR3 contains 15 residues. CDR1 and CDR2 (germline): SQVTM, ANQGSEA.

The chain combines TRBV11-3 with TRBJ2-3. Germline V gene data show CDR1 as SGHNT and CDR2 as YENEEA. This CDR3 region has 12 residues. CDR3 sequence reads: CASSDLTDTQYF.

The CDR3 sequence is CASSPTGFGELFF. This chain uses TRBV12-3 or TRBV12-4 with TRBJ2-2; there is no DNA to check the TCRdb D call of TRBD1. CDR3 length equals 13 residues.

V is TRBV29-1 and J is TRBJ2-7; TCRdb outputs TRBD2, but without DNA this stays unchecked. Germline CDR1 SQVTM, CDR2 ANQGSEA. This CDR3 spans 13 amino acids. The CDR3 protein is CSVGLAGAYEQYF.

The CDR3 here is CASSLEDRVGTDTQYF. V usage is TRBV5-1 and J usage is TRBJ2-3; TCRdb designates TRBD1, a call that cannot be tested without DNA. The CDR3 consists of 16 residues. Germline V gives CDR1 SGHRS, CDR2 YFSETQ.

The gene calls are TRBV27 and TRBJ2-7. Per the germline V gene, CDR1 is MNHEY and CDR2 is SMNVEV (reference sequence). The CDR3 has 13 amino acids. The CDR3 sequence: CASSLTLSYEQYF.

The CDR3 sequence is CASSLTDQKFF. This sequence joins TRBV7-9 and TRBJ2-1. CDR1 SEHNR and CDR2 FQNEAQ come from the germline V gene (reference sequence). The CDR3 extends over 11 amino acids.

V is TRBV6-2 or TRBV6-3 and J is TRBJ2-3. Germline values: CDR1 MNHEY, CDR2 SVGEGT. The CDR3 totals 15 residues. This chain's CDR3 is CASSYSDSFADTQYF.

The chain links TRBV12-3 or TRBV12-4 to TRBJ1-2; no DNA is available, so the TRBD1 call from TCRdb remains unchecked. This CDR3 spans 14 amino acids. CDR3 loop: CASSPTGPNYGYTF.

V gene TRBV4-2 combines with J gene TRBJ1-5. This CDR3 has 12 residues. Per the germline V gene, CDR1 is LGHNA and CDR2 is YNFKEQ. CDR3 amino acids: CASSQVGQPQHF.

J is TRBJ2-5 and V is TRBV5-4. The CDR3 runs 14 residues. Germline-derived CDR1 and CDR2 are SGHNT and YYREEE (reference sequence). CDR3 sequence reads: CASSSGGYQETQYF.

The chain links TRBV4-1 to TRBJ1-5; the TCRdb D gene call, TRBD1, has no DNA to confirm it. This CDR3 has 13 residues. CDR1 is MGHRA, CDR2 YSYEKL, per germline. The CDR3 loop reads CASSQGLNQPQHF.

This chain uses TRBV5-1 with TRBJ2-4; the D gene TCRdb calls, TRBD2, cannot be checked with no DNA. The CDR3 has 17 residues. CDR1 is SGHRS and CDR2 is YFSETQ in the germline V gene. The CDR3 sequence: CASSLKTSGSVEDIQYF.

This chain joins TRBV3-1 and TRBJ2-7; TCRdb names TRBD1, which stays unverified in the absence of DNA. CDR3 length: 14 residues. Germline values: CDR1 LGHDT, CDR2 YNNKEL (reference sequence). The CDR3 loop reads CASSPPGHPYEQYF.

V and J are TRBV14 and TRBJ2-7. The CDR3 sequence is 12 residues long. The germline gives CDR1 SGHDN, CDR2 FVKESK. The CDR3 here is CASSHGDYEQYF.

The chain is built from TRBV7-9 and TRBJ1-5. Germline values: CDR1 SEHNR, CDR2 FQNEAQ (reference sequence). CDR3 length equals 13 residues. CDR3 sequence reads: CASSLDEGQPQHF.

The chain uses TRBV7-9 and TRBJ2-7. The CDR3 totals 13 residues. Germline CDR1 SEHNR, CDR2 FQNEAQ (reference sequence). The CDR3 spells CASSSEYSYEQYF.

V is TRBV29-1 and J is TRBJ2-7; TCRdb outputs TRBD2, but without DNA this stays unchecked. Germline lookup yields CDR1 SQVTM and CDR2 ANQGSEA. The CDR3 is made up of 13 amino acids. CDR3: CSVEGVEGDEQYF.

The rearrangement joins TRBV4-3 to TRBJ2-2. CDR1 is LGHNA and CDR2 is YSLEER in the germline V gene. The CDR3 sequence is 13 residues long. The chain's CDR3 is CASSQDYTGELFF.

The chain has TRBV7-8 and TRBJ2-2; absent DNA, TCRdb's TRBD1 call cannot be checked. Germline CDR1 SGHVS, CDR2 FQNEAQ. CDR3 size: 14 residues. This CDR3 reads CASSLGDSRGELFF.

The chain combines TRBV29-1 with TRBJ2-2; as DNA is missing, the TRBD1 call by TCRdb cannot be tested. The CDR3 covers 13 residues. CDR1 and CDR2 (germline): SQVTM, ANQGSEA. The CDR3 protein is CSVEGGGTGELFF.

CDR3 sequence reads: CATLGLADDEQFF. V and J are TRBV15 and TRBJ2-1; TCRdb gives TRBD2 as the D gene, but with no DNA this cannot be confirmed. Germline V gene sequence: CDR1 LNHNV, CDR2 YYDKDF (reference sequence). The length of the CDR3 is 13 residues.

CDR3: CATSRDGGRVNEQFF. The chain links TRBV15 to TRBJ2-1; TCRdb's assignment of TRBD2 cannot be checked, as there is no DNA. Per the germline V gene, CDR1 is LNHNV and CDR2 is YYDKDF (reference sequence). The CDR3 is 15 amino acids.

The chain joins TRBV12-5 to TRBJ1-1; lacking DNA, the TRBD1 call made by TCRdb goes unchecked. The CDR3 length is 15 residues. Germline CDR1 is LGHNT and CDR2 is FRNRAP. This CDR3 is CASGSPGGRYTEAFF.

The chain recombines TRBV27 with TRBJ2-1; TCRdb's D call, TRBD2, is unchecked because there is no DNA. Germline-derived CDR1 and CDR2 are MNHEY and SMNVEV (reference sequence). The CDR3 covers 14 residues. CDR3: CASRPGTSGNGQFF.

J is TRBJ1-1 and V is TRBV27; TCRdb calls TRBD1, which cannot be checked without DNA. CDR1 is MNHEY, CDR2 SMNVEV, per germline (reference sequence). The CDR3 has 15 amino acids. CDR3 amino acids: CASSLSRGAWTEAFF.

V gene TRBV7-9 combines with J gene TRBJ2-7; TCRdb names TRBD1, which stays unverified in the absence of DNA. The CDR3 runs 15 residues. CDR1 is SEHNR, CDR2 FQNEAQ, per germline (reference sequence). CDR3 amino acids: CASSSSGTGNYEQYF. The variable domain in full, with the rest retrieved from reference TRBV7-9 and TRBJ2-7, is DTGVSQNPRHKITKRGQNVTFRCDPISEHNRLYWYRQTLGQGPEFLTYFQNEAQLEKSRLLSDRFSAERPKGSFSTLEIQRTEQGDSAMYLCASSSSGTGNYEQYFGPGTRLTVT.

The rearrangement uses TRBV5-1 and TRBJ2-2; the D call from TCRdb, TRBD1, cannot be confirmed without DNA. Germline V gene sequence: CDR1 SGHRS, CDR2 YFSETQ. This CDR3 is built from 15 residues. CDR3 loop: CASSLYTGNTGELFF.

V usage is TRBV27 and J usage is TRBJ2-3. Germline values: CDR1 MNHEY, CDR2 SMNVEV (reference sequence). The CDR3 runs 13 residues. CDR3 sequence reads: CASSADRTDTQYF.